The source of this T cell receptor (beta chain) is a study of blood T cell repertoires in COVID-19. Study as a whole: Italy, Spain and the United States were the sources of the convalescent and acute COVID-19 samples.

In the source study's methods: The authors estimated nucleated cell counts from reference gene primer amplification. The data were produced by immunoSEQ multiplex PCR, yet TCRdb's version contains in-frame clones alone and is incomplete. Clonal size and the V and J genes are those of that table, whereas D and trimming came from the DNA. The top ten clones hold roughly 7.3% of a sample with approximately 130,000 clones, over 60% of them seen once. The TCR sequence derives from a human donor in a cohort sampled during active COVID-19. The sequenced sample was peripheral blood.

CDR3 bases: TGTGCCAGCAGTGAAGAAGCGGGGTCAGATACGCAGTATTTT. Translation: CASSEEAGSDTQYF. The chain links TRBV6-1 to TRBJ2-3, with 7 nucleotides matching TRBD2. The CDR3 runs to 14 residues. CDR1 and CDR2 (germline): MNHNS, SASEGT. J lost 4 bases, V lost 1 base, and 2 bases had no gene match.